This T cell receptor beta chain came from a study of cytomegalovirus exposure and HLA in healthy donors. Germline V gene lookup returns CDR1 GTSNPN and CDR2 SVGIG (reference sequence). The CDR3 is 16 residues long. The V segment lost 2 bases and the J segment 5 bases; nucleotides outside the gene matches: 9. Data came from immunoSEQ multiplex PCR; TCRdb stores just in-frame clones and leaves some out. The data contain about 150,000 clones, less than 90% of them singletons. The clonotype was recovered from a woman aged 18 to 35 in good health and CMV-seropositive. Sequencing used PBMCs. The chain carries TRBV30 and TRBJ2-5, with 12 bases that match TRBD2. CDR3 protein: CAWSPAPTSGSETQYF. As DNA, the CDR3 is TGTGCCTGGAGTCCAGCCCCGACTAGCGGGAGCGAGACCCAGTACTTC.